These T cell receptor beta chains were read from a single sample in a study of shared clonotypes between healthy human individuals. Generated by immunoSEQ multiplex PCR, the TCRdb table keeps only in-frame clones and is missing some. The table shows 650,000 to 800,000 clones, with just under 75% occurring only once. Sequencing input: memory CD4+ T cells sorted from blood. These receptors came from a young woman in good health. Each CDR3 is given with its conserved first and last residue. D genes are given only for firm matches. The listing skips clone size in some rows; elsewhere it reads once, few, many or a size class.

CDR3nt: TGTGCCAGCGGGGGACTACCGGCGAACACCGGGGAGCTGTTTTTT; CDR3aa: CASGGLPANTGELFF; d_gene: TRBD2; v_gene: TRBV9; j_gene: TRBJ2-2; abundance: once
CDR3nt: TGTGCCAGCAGCGTAGATCCAGCCGACGGCTACACCTTC; CDR3aa: CASSVDPADGYTF; d_gene: .; v_gene: TRBV9; j_gene: TRBJ1-2; abundance: many
CDR3nt: TGTGCCAGCAATAGAGACAGATACAATGAGCAGTTCTTC; CDR3aa: CASNRDRYNEQFF; d_gene: .; v_gene: TRBV6-1; j_gene: TRBJ2-1; abundance: .
CDR3nt: TGTGCCAGCCATCTGGAAGGACAGGGGCGAAACGAGCAGTACTTC; CDR3aa: CASHLEGQGRNEQYF; d_gene: TRBD1; v_gene: TRBV6-6; j_gene: TRBJ2-7; abundance: .
CDR3nt: TGTGCCAGCAGCCAAGTCCCCGCTAGCGGGCTCTACGAGCAGTACTTC; CDR3aa: CASSQVPASGLYEQYF; d_gene: TRBD2; v_gene: TRBV4-2; j_gene: TRBJ2-7; abundance: few
CDR3nt: TGTGCCAGCAGGACAGGGAATGGAGATACGCAGTATTTT; CDR3aa: CASRTGNGDTQYF; d_gene: TRBD1; v_gene: TRBV7-8; j_gene: TRBJ2-3; abundance: .
CDR3nt: TGTGCCAGCAGAAGGACCACAGAACGCAATCAGCCCCAGCATTTT; CDR3aa: CASRRTTERNQPQHF; d_gene: .; v_gene: TRBV28; j_gene: TRBJ1-5; abundance: .
CDR3nt: TGTGCCAGCAGTGAAGCGGGCGGGCAGCCCCAGCATTTT; CDR3aa: CASSEAGGQPQHF; d_gene: .; v_gene: TRBV2; j_gene: TRBJ1-5; abundance: .
CDR3nt: TGTGCCAGCTCACCGACTGGGGAGCAGTACTTC; CDR3aa: CASSPTGEQYF; d_gene: .; v_gene: TRBV18; j_gene: TRBJ2-7; abundance: .
CDR3nt: TGTGCCAGTTCAGGTCCCGGGGGGAACATTCAGTACTTC; CDR3aa: CASSGPGGNIQYF; d_gene: TRBD2; v_gene: TRBV19; j_gene: TRBJ2-4; abundance: few
CDR3nt: TGCGCCAGCAGCTTGGACAGGCAATATGGCTACACCTTC; CDR3aa: CASSLDRQYGYTF; d_gene: .; v_gene: TRBV5-1; j_gene: TRBJ1-2; abundance: .
CDR3nt: TGTGCCACCCTCGGGACAGGGGGTCGGAATGAGCAGTTCTTC; CDR3aa: CATLGTGGRNEQFF; d_gene: TRBD1; v_gene: TRBV28; j_gene: TRBJ2-1; abundance: once
CDR3nt: TGTGCCAGCAGCTGGATAGCGGGAGGTGTCAATGAGCAGTTCTTC; CDR3aa: CASSWIAGGVNEQFF; d_gene: TRBD2; v_gene: TRBV7-3; j_gene: TRBJ2-1; abundance: .
CDR3nt: TGTGCCACTAAAACCCTAGCGGGGGGCCTCGAGCAGTACTTC; CDR3aa: CATKTLAGGLEQYF; d_gene: TRBD2; v_gene: TRBV2; j_gene: TRBJ2-7; abundance: .
CDR3nt: TGTGCCAGCAGTTTCCGGTCTGGGGAGCTGTTTTTT; CDR3aa: CASSFRSGELFF; d_gene: .; v_gene: TRBV27; j_gene: TRBJ2-2; abundance: .
CDR3nt: TGTGCCAGCAGGAGTCCGGGACAGCTAAGTGAAAAACTGTTTTTT; CDR3aa: CASRSPGQLSEKLFF; d_gene: TRBD1; v_gene: TRBV28; j_gene: TRBJ1-4; abundance: .
CDR3nt: TGTGCCAGCAGTTACGGGAATTACTATGGCTACACCTTC; CDR3aa: CASSYGNYYGYTF; d_gene: .; v_gene: TRBV6-5; j_gene: TRBJ1-2; abundance: .
CDR3nt: TGTGCCAGCAGCCGGATCAGACAGGGCGCTGGGGCCAACGTCCTGACTTTC; CDR3aa: CASSRIRQGAGANVLTF; d_gene: TRBD1; v_gene: TRBV28; j_gene: TRBJ2-6; abundance: .
CDR3nt: TGCGCCAGCAGCCAAGAACCGGTGACTAGCGGGAGCAATGAGCAGTTCTTC; CDR3aa: CASSQEPVTSGSNEQFF; d_gene: TRBD2; v_gene: TRBV4-1; j_gene: TRBJ2-1; abundance: .
CDR3nt: TGTGCCAGCAGCTTGGCCAACAGGGATGACACTGAAGCTTTCTTT; CDR3aa: CASSLANRDDTEAFF; d_gene: .; v_gene: TRBV5-4; j_gene: TRBJ1-1; abundance: .
CDR3nt: TGTGCCAGCTCACCAAGTATACAGGGAGACTACGAGCAGTACTTC; CDR3aa: CASSPSIQGDYEQYF; d_gene: .; v_gene: TRBV18; j_gene: TRBJ2-7; abundance: .
CDR3nt: TGCGCCAGCAGCTCCGTGGGGACAATTGCCGGAAACACCATATATTTT; CDR3aa: CASSSVGTIAGNTIYF; d_gene: .; v_gene: TRBV5-1; j_gene: TRBJ1-3; abundance: .
CDR3nt: TGTGCCAGCAGTCCCAGGACCGGGGCCGGCCACGAGCAGTACTTC; CDR3aa: CASSPRTGAGHEQYF; d_gene: .; v_gene: TRBV28; j_gene: TRBJ2-7; abundance: .
CDR3nt: TGTGCCAGCAGCTTCTCTCCGGGGAAATACGAGCAGTACTTC; CDR3aa: CASSFSPGKYEQYF; d_gene: .; v_gene: TRBV11-3; j_gene: TRBJ2-7; abundance: .
CDR3nt: TGTGCCAGCTCATTTCCGACTTCGGGGGATTTGAGGGCTTTCTTT; CDR3aa: CASSFPTSGDLRAFF; d_gene: .; v_gene: TRBV18; j_gene: TRBJ1-1; abundance: .
CDR3nt: TGCGCCAGCAGCTTGGTTACTAGCGGGAGGTTCCGGACAGATACGCAGTATTTT; CDR3aa: CASSLVTSGRFRTDTQYF; d_gene: TRBD2; v_gene: TRBV5-1; j_gene: TRBJ2-3; abundance: .
CDR3nt: TGCGCCAGCAGTCCTAGCGGGAACTACGAGCAGTACTTC; CDR3aa: CASSPSGNYEQYF; d_gene: TRBD2; v_gene: TRBV10-1; j_gene: TRBJ2-7; abundance: .
CDR3nt: TGCAGTGCTAGAGAAGACACCGAGCAGTACTTC; CDR3aa: CSAREDTEQYF; d_gene: .; v_gene: TRBV20-1; j_gene: TRBJ2-7; abundance: few
CDR3nt: TGTGCCAGCGCCGCCCCCACTAGCGGGAGCCTCCATGAGCAGTTCTTC; CDR3aa: CASAAPTSGSLHEQFF; d_gene: TRBD2; v_gene: TRBV28; j_gene: TRBJ2-1; abundance: .
CDR3nt: TGTGCCAGCAGCTTGGGGGGGAGTGGGGCCGGTCCCGGAGGAAACATTCAGTACTTC; CDR3aa: CASSLGGSGAGPGGNIQYF; d_gene: .; v_gene: TRBV5-6; j_gene: TRBJ2-4; abundance: .
CDR3nt: TGTGCCAGCAGCTCCCGGGGCTCCACAGATACGCAGTATTTT; CDR3aa: CASSSRGSTDTQYF; d_gene: .; v_gene: TRBV7-9; j_gene: TRBJ2-3; abundance: .
CDR3nt: TGTGCCAGCAGGAAACCGGGACTAGCAAACACACAGATAACGCAGTATTTT; CDR3aa: CASRKPGLANTQITQYF; d_gene: TRBD2; v_gene: TRBV11-2; j_gene: TRBJ2-3; abundance: .
CDR3nt: TGTGCCAGCAGCAAAGTTTCAGAGGGGAGCTCTGGGGCCAACGTCCTGACTTTC; CDR3aa: CASSKVSEGSSGANVLTF; d_gene: .; v_gene: TRBV21-1; j_gene: TRBJ2-6; abundance: few
CDR3nt: TGTGCCAGTAGTATGTGGCAGGATAATGAAAAACTGTTTTTT; CDR3aa: CASSMWQDNEKLFF; d_gene: .; v_gene: TRBV19; j_gene: TRBJ1-4; abundance: .
CDR3nt: TGTGCCAGCAGTTTATTATCCGGGGGCTCTGGAAACACCATATATTTT; CDR3aa: CASSLLSGGSGNTIYF; d_gene: .; v_gene: TRBV28; j_gene: TRBJ1-3; abundance: .
CDR3nt: TGTGCCAGCAGCTCAGGGTTCTCTTCCTACGAGCAGTACTTC; CDR3aa: CASSSGFSSYEQYF; d_gene: .; v_gene: TRBV6-1; j_gene: TRBJ2-7; abundance: .
CDR3nt: TGTGCCAGCAGAGGACTAGCGGGAAAGGCAGATACGCAGTATTTT; CDR3aa: CASRGLAGKADTQYF; d_gene: TRBD2; v_gene: TRBV2; j_gene: TRBJ2-3; abundance: .
CDR3nt: TGTGCCAGTAGTCCCCGCGGGGGGCGGGAGGGTTACAATGAGCAGTTCTTC; CDR3aa: CASSPRGGREGYNEQFF; d_gene: TRBD2; v_gene: TRBV19; j_gene: TRBJ2-1; abundance: .
CDR3nt: TGTGCCAGCAGCTTAGGAGCGGGACAGGGGGCCTTAGATACGCAGTATTTT; CDR3aa: CASSLGAGQGALDTQYF; d_gene: TRBD1; v_gene: TRBV7-8; j_gene: TRBJ2-3; abundance: .
CDR3nt: TGTGCCAGCAGTCCCCGACAGGGTGGCTATGGCTACACCTTC; CDR3aa: CASSPRQGGYGYTF; d_gene: TRBD1; v_gene: TRBV27; j_gene: TRBJ1-2; abundance: few
CDR3nt: TGTGCCAGCTCACCTGAGGTTTACAATGAGCAGTTCTTC; CDR3aa: CASSPEVYNEQFF; d_gene: .; v_gene: TRBV18; j_gene: TRBJ2-1; abundance: few
CDR3nt: TGTGCCAGCAGCAGGGACAGGGCGGAGACCCAGTACTTC; CDR3aa: CASSRDRAETQYF; d_gene: TRBD1; v_gene: TRBV7-6; j_gene: TRBJ2-5; abundance: .
CDR3nt: TGTGCCAGCAGTTCTACAGCCACAGATACGCAGTATTTT; CDR3aa: CASSSTATDTQYF; d_gene: .; v_gene: TRBV28; j_gene: TRBJ2-3; abundance: once
CDR3nt: TGTGCCAGCAGCTTACGCCCCGGACTCCTCCTGACCTACAATGAGCAGTTCTTC; CDR3aa: CASSLRPGLLLTYNEQFF; d_gene: .; v_gene: TRBV7-2; j_gene: TRBJ2-1; abundance: .
CDR3nt: TGTGCCAGTAATTGGCTGGGGAACACTGAAGCTTTCTTT; CDR3aa: CASNWLGNTEAFF; d_gene: .; v_gene: TRBV19; j_gene: TRBJ1-1; abundance: many
CDR3nt: TGTGCCAGCAGTTGGTACAGGGCGCGTAGCACAGATACGCAGTATTTT; CDR3aa: CASSWYRARSTDTQYF; d_gene: .; v_gene: TRBV27; j_gene: TRBJ2-3; abundance: .